This is a list of T cell receptor beta chains from one sample in a study of regulatory T cells in long-lasting Graves disease. MiXCR, run by TCRdb on the multiplex PCR reads, gives a single entry per CDR3 protein. Of roughly 420,000 distinct CDR3 sequences detected, around 15% appear once; the ten largest clones hold about a sixth. In addition, the sample was reused for a study of T cells in Graves' hyperthyroidism and ophthalmopathy.

The sample was peripheral blood mononuclear cells (PBMCs), taken at new diagnosis, from a patient treated with antithyroid drugs. The receptors were gathered from a woman aged 50 to 60 with Graves disease. The CDR3 runs from the conserved cysteine through the conserved F or W. A D gene is named only where the DNA matches it firmly. Expanded clones are given a class, and other clones once, few, many or no size at all.

abundance: many; v_gene: TRBV6-1; j_gene: TRBJ2-1; d_gene: NA; CDR3aa: CASHLLRSVTGSYNEQFF; CDR3nt: TGTGCCAGCCACCTGCTACGTTCCGTGACAGGTTCCTACAATGAGCAGTTCTTC
abundance: many; v_gene: TRBV28; j_gene: TRBJ2-1; d_gene: TRBD2; CDR3aa: CASSLTSGRGSYNEQFF; CDR3nt: TGTGCCAGCAGCTTGACTAGCGGGAGGGGTTCCTACAATGAGCAGTTCTTC
abundance: few; v_gene: TRBV19; j_gene: TRBJ2-7; d_gene: NA; CDR3aa: CASSIGLNSYEQYF; CDR3nt: TGTGCCAGTAGTATCGGACTGAACTCCTACGAGCAGTACTTC
abundance: many; v_gene: TRBV2; j_gene: TRBJ2-5; d_gene: TRBD1; CDR3aa: CASRTGEYQETQYF; CDR3nt: TGTGCCAGCAGGACAGGGGAGTACCAAGAGACCCAGTACTTC
abundance: NA; v_gene: TRBV3-1; j_gene: TRBJ2-3; d_gene: TRBD1; CDR3aa: CASSHPSVGGADTQYF; CDR3nt: TGTGCCAGCAGCCATCCCTCCGTAGGGGGCGCAGATACGCAGTATTTT
abundance: few; v_gene: TRBV19; j_gene: TRBJ1-4; d_gene: NA; CDR3aa: CASSTGPHSEKLFF; CDR3nt: TGTGCCAGTAGTACGGGACCGCATAGTGAAAAACTGTTTTTT
abundance: few; v_gene: TRBV29-1; j_gene: TRBJ2-2; d_gene: NA; CDR3aa: CSGRVTGELFF; CDR3nt: TGCAGCGGTCGGGTTACCGGGGAGCTGTTTTTT
abundance: many; v_gene: TRBV6-5; j_gene: TRBJ1-3; d_gene: NA; CDR3aa: CASSYSGDYGNTIYF; CDR3nt: TGTGCCAGCAGTTACTCGGGGGACTATGGAAACACCATATATTTT
abundance: many; v_gene: TRBV7-3; j_gene: TRBJ2-2; d_gene: TRBD2; CDR3aa: CASSWREGNTGELFF; CDR3nt: TGTGCCAGCAGCTGGCGGGAGGGCAACACCGGGGAGCTGTTTTTT
abundance: many; v_gene: TRBV28; j_gene: TRBJ2-5; d_gene: NA; CDR3aa: CASSSLVLVQYF; CDR3nt: TGTGCCAGCAGTTCGCTAGTCTTGGTCCAGTACTTC
abundance: many; v_gene: TRBV7-9; j_gene: TRBJ2-3; d_gene: NA; CDR3aa: CAKSAAGLTDTQYF; CDR3nt: TGTGCCAAAAGTGCGGCGGGATTAACAGATACGCAGTATTTT
abundance: few; v_gene: TRBV27; j_gene: TRBJ1-1; d_gene: NA; CDR3aa: CASSWTEGTEAFF; CDR3nt: TGTGCCAGCAGCTGGACAGAGGGCACTGAAGCTTTCTTT
abundance: few; v_gene: TRBV12-5; j_gene: TRBJ2-1; d_gene: TRBD2; CDR3aa: CASGPGTSGGHEQFF; CDR3nt: TGTGCTAGTGGCCCCGGGACTAGCGGGGGGCATGAGCAGTTCTTC
abundance: many; v_gene: TRBV20-1; j_gene: TRBJ2-6; d_gene: TRBD1; CDR3aa: CSAVGQGEPSGANVLTF; CDR3nt: TGCAGTGCTGTGGGACAGGGGGAACCCTCTGGGGCCAACGTCCTGACTTTC
abundance: many; v_gene: TRBV12-3/TRBV12-4; j_gene: TRBJ1-2; d_gene: NA; CDR3aa: CASRSGVGYTF; CDR3nt: TGTGCCAGCAGATCAGGGGTTGGCTACACCTTC
abundance: many; v_gene: TRBV2; j_gene: TRBJ2-7; d_gene: TRBD2; CDR3aa: CASSEGLAGYSYEQYF; CDR3nt: TGTGCCAGCAGTGAGGGACTAGCGGGATACTCCTACGAGCAGTACTTC
abundance: NA; v_gene: TRBV4-2; j_gene: TRBJ2-2; d_gene: NA; CDR3aa: CASSQVAGISNTGELFF; CDR3nt: TGTGCCAGCAGCCAAGTAGCTGGCATTTCGAACACCGGGGAGCTGTTTTTT
abundance: few; v_gene: TRBV10-2; j_gene: TRBJ2-3; d_gene: TRBD1; CDR3aa: CASSGDRARTDTQYF; CDR3nt: TGCGCCAGCAGTGGGGACAGGGCTCGCACAGATACGCAGTATTTT
abundance: NA; v_gene: TRBV6-1; j_gene: TRBJ2-2; d_gene: TRBD1; CDR3aa: CANRDRNNTGELFF; CDR3nt: TGTGCCAACCGGGACAGGAACAACACCGGGGAGCTGTTTTTT
abundance: few; v_gene: TRBV7-8; j_gene: TRBJ2-1; d_gene: TRBD2; CDR3aa: CASSLVRGSGIQFF; CDR3nt: TGTGCCAGCAGCTTAGTCCGGGGGAGCGGGATACAGTTCTTC
abundance: many; v_gene: TRBV2; j_gene: TRBJ1-4; d_gene: NA; CDR3aa: CASSTTGIEKLFF; CDR3nt: TGTGCCAGCAGTACTACAGGGATTGAAAAACTGTTTTTT
abundance: many; v_gene: TRBV5-1; j_gene: TRBJ2-1; d_gene: TRBD1; CDR3aa: CASSSPDRGGNEQFF; CDR3nt: TGCGCCAGCAGCTCACCTGACAGGGGTGGTAATGAGCAGTTCTTC